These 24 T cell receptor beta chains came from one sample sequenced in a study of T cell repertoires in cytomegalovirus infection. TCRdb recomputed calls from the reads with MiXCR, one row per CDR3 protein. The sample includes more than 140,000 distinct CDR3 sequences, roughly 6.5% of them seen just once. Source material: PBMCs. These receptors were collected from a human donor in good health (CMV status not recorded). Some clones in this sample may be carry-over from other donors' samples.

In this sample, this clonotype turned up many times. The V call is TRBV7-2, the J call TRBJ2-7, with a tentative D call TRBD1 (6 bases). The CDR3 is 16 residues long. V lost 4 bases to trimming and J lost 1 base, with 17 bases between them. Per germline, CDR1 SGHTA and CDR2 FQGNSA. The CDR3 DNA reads TGTGCCAGCAGCTACCGTGGGGGCTCTTCGTCCTACGAGCAGTACTTC. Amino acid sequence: CASSYRGGSSSYEQYF.

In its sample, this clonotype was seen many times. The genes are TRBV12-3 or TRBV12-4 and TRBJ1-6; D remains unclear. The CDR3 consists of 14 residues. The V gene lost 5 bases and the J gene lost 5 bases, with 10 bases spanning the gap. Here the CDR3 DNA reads TGTGCCAGCAGTATCCGGGGTAATAATTCACCCCTCCACTTT. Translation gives CASSIRGNNSPLHF.

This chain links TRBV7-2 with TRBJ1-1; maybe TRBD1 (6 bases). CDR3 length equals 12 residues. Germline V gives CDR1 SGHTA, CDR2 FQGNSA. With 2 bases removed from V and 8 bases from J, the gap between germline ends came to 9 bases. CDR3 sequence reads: CASSLTQGEAFF. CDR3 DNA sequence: TGTGCCAGCAGCTTAACACAGGGAGAAGCTTTCTTT.

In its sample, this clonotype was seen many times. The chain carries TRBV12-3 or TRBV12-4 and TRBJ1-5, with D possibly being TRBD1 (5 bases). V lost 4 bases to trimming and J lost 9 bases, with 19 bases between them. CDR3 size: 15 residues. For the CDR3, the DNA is TGTGCCAGCAGTTCGTCCGGGACGACTCAAGGGCCCCAGCATTTT. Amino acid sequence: CASSSSGTTQGPQHF.

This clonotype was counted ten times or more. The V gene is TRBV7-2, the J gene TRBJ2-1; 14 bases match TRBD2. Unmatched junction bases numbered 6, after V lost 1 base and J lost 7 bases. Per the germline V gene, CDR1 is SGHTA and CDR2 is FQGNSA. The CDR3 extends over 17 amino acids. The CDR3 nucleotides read TGTGCCAGCAGCTTAGTGCCGGGACTAGCGGGGGTTAATGAGCAGTTCTTC. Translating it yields CASSLVPGLAGVNEQFF.

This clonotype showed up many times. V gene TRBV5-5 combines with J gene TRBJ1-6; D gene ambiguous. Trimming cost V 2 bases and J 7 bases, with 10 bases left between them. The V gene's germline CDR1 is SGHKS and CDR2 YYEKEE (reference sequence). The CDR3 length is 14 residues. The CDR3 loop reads CASSFIELNSPLHF. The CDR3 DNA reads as TGTGCCAGCAGCTTCATAGAACTAAATTCACCCCTCCACTTT.

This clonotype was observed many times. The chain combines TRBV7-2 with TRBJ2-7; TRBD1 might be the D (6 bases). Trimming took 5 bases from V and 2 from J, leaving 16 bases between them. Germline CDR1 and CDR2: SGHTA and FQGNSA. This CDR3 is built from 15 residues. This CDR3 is CASSPGQFLTYEQYF. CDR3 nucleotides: TGTGCCAGCAGCCCCGGACAGTTTCTGACCTACGAGCAGTACTTC.

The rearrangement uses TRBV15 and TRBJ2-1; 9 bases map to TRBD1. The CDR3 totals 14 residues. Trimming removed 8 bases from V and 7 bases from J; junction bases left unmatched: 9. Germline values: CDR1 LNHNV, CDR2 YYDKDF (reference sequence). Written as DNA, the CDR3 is TGTGCCACCCTGACAGGGGGGGCTTCGAATGAGCAGTTCTTC. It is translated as CATLTGGASNEQFF.

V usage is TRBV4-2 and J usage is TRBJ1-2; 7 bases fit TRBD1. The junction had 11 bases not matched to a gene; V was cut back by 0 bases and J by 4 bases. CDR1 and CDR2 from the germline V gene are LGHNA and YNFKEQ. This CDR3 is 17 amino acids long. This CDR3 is CASSQEPRTGLSYGYTF. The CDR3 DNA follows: TGTGCCAGCAGCCAAGAGCCCCGGACAGGATTGAGCTATGGCTACACCTTC.

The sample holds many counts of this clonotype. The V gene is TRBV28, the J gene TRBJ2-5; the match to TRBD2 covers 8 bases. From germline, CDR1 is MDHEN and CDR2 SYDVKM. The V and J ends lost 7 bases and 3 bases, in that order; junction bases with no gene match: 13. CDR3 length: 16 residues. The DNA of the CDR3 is TGTGCCAGCACCATCGGGGGGGCGCGGTTCAAAGAGACCCAGTACTTC. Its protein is CASTIGGARFKETQYF. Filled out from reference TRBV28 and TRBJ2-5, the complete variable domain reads DVKVTQSSRYLVKRTGEKVFLECVQDMDHENMFWYRQDPGLGLRLIYFSYDVKMKEKGDIPEGYSVSREKKERFSLILESASTNQTSMYLCASTIGGARFKETQYFGPGTRLLVL.

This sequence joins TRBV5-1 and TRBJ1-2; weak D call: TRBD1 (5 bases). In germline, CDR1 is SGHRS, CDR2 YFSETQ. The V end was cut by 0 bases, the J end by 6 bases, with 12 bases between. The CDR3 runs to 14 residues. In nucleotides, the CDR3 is TGCGCCAGCAGCTTGGCCGGGCAGGGTGATGGCTACACCTTC. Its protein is CASSLAGQGDGYTF.

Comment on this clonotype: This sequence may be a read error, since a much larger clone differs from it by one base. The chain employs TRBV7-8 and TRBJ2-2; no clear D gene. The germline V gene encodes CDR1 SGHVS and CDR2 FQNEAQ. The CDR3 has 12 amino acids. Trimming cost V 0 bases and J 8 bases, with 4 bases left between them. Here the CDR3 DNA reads TGTGCCAGCAGCTTAGCCCAGGGGGAGCTGTTTTTT. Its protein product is CASSLAQGELFF.

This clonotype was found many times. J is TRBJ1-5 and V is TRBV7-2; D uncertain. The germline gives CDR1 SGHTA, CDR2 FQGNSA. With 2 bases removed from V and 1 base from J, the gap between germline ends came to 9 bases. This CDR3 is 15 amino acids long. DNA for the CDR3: TGTGCCAGCAGCTTAAACGGTTTAAGCAATCAGCCCCAGCATTTT. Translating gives CASSLNGLSNQPQHF.

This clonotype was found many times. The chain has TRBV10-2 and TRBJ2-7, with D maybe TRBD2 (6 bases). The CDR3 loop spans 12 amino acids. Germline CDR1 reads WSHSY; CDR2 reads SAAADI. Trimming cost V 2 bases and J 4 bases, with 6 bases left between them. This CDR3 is CASSERGYEQYF. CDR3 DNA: TGCGCCAGCAGTGAGCGGGGGTACGAGCAGTACTTC.

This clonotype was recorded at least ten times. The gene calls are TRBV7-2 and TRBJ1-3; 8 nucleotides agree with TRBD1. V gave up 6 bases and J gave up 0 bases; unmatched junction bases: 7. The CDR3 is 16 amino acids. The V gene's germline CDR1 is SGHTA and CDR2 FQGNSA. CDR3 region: CASRTGQGISGNTIYF. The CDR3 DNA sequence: TGTGCCAGCAGGACCGGACAGGGTATCTCTGGAAACACCATATATTTT.

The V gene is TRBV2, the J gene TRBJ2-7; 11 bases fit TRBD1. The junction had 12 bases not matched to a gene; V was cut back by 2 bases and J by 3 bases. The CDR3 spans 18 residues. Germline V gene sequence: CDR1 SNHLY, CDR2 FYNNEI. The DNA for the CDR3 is TGTGCCAGCAGTGAACGTCCGGGACAGGGGGTTCGATTCTACGAGCAGTACTTC. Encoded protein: CASSERPGQGVRFYEQYF.

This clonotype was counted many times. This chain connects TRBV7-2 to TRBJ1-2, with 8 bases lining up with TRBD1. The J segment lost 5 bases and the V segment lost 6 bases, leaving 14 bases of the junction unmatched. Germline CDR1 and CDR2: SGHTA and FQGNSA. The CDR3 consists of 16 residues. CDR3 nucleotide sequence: TGTGCCAGCAGGTCGGACAGGGTCGTTTCTCGATATGGCTACACCTTC. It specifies CASRSDRVVSRYGYTF.

This chain's CDR3 is CASRPGTGSNSPLHF. The CDR3 region has the DNA TGTGCCAGCAGACCCGGGACAGGGAGTAATTCACCCCTCCACTTT. The gene calls are TRBV5-4 and TRBJ1-6, with 9 positions matching TRBD1. CDR1 SGHNT and CDR2 YYREEE come from the germline V gene (reference sequence). The CDR3 loop spans 15 amino acids. V lost 5 bases to trimming and J lost 6 bases; unmatched junction nucleotides: 6.

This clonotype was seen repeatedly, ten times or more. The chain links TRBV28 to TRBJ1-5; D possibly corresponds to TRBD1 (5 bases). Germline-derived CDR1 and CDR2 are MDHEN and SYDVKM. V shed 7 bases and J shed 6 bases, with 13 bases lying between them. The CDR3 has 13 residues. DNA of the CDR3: TGTGCCAGCAATGAAGGAGGGGTTCAGCCCCAGCATTTT. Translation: CASNEGGVQPQHF.

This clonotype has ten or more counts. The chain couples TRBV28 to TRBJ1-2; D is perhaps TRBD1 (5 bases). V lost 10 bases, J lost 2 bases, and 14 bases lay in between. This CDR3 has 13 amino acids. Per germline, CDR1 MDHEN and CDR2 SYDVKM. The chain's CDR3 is CATREGKNYGYTF. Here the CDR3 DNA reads TGTGCCACCAGGGAAGGGAAAAACTATGGCTACACCTTC.

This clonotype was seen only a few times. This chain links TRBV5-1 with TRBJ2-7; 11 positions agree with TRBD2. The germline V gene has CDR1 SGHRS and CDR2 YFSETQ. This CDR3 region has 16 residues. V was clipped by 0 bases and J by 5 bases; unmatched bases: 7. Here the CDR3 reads CASSLVASGGLDEQYF. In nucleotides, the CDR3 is TGCGCCAGCAGCTTGGTGGCTAGCGGGGGGCTGGACGAGCAGTACTTC.

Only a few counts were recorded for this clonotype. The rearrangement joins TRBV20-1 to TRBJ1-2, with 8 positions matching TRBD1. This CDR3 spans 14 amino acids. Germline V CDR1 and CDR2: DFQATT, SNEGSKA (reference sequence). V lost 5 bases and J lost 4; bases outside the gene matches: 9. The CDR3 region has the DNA TGCAGTGCTCCCTACGCCGGGACAGGCTATGGCTACACCTTC. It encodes CSAPYAGTGYGYTF.

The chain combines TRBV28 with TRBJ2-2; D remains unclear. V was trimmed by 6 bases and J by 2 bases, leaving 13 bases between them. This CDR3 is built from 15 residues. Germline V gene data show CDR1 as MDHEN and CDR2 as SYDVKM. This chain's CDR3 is CASRLPSSNTGELFF. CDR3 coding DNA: TGTGCCAGCAGGTTACCCTCGTCCAACACCGGGGAGCTGTTTTTT.

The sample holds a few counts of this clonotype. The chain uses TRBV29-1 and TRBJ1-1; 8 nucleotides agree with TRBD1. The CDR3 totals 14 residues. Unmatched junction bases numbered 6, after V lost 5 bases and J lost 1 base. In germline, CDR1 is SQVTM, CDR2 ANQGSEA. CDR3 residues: CSVSLGQGNTEAFF. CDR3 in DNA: TGCAGCGTTTCGTTAGGACAGGGGAACACTGAAGCTTTCTTT.